The rows below give T cell receptor beta chains drawn from one sample of a study of blood T cells in healthy people across ages. In TCRdb, the 5' RACE reads were re-called with MiXCR into one record per CDR3 protein. The data hold about 780,000 distinct CDR3 sequences, with about 45% observed a single time. The sequenced sample was blood. Source of these receptors: a man older than 75 in good health. CDR3s include the opening cysteine and the closing phenylalanine or tryptophan. A D gene is named only where the DNA matches it firmly. For some rows the clone size is stated as once, few or many, or as a class when expanded; others skip it.

CDR3: CASSLDRGSVGEQYF
DNA: TGTGCCAGCAGCTTAGACCGGGGCTCGGTTGGCGAGCAGTACTTC
size: once
V: TRBV7-9
D: .
J: TRBJ2-7

CDR3: CASETGPPAKNIQYF
DNA: TGTGCCAGCGAAACAGGGCCCCCAGCCAAAAACATTCAGTACTTC
size: .
V: TRBV6-2/TRBV6-3
D: .
J: TRBJ2-4

CDR3: CASSLSVRTVSTDTQYF
DNA: TGTGCCAGCAGTTTATCTGTCCGGACGGTTAGCACAGATACGCAGTATTTT
size: .
V: TRBV27
D: .
J: TRBJ2-3

CDR3: CASSFGKTQYF
DNA: TGTGCCAGCAGTTTCGGCAAGACCCAGTACTTC
size: .
V: TRBV27
D: .
J: TRBJ2-5

CDR3: CSARPSWSGLSYEQYF
DNA: TGCAGTGCTAGACCCTCATGGTCAGGTCTCTCCTACGAGCAGTACTTC
size: .
V: TRBV20-1
D: .
J: TRBJ2-7

CDR3: CASRRAGLLYEQYF
DNA: TGTGCCAGTCGTAGGGCAGGTCTTCTCTACGAGCAGTACTTC
size: many
V: TRBV12-3/TRBV12-4
D: .
J: TRBJ2-7

CDR3: CATSAGVTGANVLTF
DNA: TGTGCCACCAGTGCGGGGGTCACCGGGGCCAACGTCCTGACTTTC
size: few
V: TRBV24-1
D: .
J: TRBJ2-6

CDR3: CASQTGTRTNEQFF
DNA: TGTGCCAGCCAAACCGGGACTCGTACCAATGAGCAGTTCTTC
size: .
V: TRBV13
D: .
J: TRBJ2-1

CDR3: CATSDLTPGQGRGDTQYF
DNA: TGTGCCACCAGTGATTTGACCCCTGGACAGGGTAGGGGGGATACGCAGTATTTT
size: .
V: TRBV24-1
D: TRBD1
J: TRBJ2-3

CDR3: CASSLGGSGDEQYF
DNA: TGCGCCAGCAGCTTGGGAGGGAGTGGCGACGAGCAGTACTTC
size: .
V: TRBV5-1
D: .
J: TRBJ2-7

CDR3: CSVGTSGSFDEQYF
DNA: TGCAGCGTTGGTACCAGCGGGAGTTTCGACGAGCAGTACTTC
size: many
V: TRBV29-1
D: TRBD2
J: TRBJ2-7

CDR3: CASKGLAGSETQYF
DNA: TGTGCCAGCAAGGGACTAGCGGGATCTGAGACCCAGTACTTC
size: .
V: TRBV2
D: TRBD2
J: TRBJ2-5

CDR3: CASSSIGRGEQYF
DNA: TGTGCCAGCAGCTCCATCGGGCGGGGCGAGCAGTACTTC
size: .
V: TRBV7-9
D: .
J: TRBJ2-7

CDR3: CASRQLTGSGANVLTF
DNA: TGCGCCAGCAGACAACTTACAGGCTCTGGGGCCAACGTCCTGACTTTC
size: once
V: TRBV5-1
D: .
J: TRBJ2-6

CDR3: CASSSIDRSYEQYF
DNA: TGTGCCAGCAGTTCCATCGACAGGTCCTACGAGCAGTACTTC
size: .
V: TRBV27
D: .
J: TRBJ2-7

CDR3: CSVVGLAGGLRDKQYF
DNA: TGCAGCGTTGTAGGACTAGCGGGAGGCCTACGGGACAAGCAGTACTTC
size: .
V: TRBV29-1
D: TRBD2
J: TRBJ2-7

CDR3: CSPGVTEQYF
DNA: TGCAGTCCAGGGGTTACCGAGCAGTACTTC
size: .
V: TRBV20-1
D: .
J: TRBJ2-7